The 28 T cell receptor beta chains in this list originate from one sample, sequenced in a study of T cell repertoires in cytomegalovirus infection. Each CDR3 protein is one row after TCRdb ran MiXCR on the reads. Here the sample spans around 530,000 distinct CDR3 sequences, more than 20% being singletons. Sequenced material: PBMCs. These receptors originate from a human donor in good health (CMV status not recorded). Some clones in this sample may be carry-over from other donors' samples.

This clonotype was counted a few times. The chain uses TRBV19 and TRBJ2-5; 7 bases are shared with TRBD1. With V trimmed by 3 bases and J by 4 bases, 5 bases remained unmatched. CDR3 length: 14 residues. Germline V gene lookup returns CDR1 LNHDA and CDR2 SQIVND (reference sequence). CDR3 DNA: TGTGCCAGTAGTATTGGTACAGGGGTAGAGACCCAGTACTTC. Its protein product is CASSIGTGVETQYF.

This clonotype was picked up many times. CDR3 in amino acids: CASSLPGTSGPKTPSGNEQFF. Written as DNA, the CDR3 is TGTGCCAGCAGCTTACCCGGGACTAGCGGGCCGAAAACTCCCTCAGGGAATGAGCAGTTCTTC. The chain joins TRBV7-2 to TRBJ2-1; 12 bases are a match to TRBD2. J gave up 7 bases and V 2 bases, and 21 bases lay outside the gene matches. Per germline, CDR1 SGHTA and CDR2 FQGNSA. The CDR3 covers 21 residues.

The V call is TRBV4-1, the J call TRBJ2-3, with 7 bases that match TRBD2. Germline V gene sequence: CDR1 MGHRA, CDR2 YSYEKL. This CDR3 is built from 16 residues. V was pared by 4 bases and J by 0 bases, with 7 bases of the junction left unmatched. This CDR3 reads CASSPRDYPSTDTQYF. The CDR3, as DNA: TGCGCCAGCAGCCCTAGGGACTATCCAAGCACAGATACGCAGTATTTT.

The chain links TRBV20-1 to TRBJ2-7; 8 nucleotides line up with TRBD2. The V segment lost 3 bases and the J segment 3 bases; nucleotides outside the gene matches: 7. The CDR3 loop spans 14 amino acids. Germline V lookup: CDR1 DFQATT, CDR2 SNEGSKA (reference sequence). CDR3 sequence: CSARSSGSFYEQYF. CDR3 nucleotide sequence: TGCAGTGCTAGGTCCAGCGGGAGTTTCTACGAGCAGTACTTC.

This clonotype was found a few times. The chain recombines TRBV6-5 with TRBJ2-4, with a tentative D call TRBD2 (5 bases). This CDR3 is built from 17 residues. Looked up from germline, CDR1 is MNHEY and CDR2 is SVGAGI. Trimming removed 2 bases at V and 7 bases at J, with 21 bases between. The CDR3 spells CASSYGSLTGGGNIQYF. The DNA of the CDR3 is TGTGCCAGCAGTTACGGATCTCTTACGGGCGGCGGGAACATTCAGTACTTC.

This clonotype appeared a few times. The CDR3 here is CASSGVGASNEQFF. CDR3 nucleotide sequence: TGTGCCAGCAGCGGCGTCGGGGCGTCGAATGAGCAGTTCTTC. The chain uses TRBV7-9 and TRBJ2-1; D is perhaps TRBD1 or TRBD2 (5 bases each). The CDR3 spans 14 residues. CDR1 is SEHNR, CDR2 FQNEAQ, per germline (reference sequence). V was clipped by 5 bases and J by 7 bases, with 15 bases between them.

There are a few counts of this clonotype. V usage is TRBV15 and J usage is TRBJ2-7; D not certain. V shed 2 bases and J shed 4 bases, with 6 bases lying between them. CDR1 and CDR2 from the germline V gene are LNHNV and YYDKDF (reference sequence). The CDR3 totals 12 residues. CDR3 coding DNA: TGTGCCACCAGCAGACAGGATTACGAGCAGTACTTC. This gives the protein CATSRQDYEQYF.

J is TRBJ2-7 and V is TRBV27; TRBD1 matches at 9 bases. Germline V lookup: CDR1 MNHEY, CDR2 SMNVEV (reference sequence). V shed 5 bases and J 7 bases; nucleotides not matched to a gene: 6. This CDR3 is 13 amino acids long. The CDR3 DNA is TGTGCCAGCAGTCCGGGACAGGGTTTTGAGCAGTACTTC. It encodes CASSPGQGFEQYF.

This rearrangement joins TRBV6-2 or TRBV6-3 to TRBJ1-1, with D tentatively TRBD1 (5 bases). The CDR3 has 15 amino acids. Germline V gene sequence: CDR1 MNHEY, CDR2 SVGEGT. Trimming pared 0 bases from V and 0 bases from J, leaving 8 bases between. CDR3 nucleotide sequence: TGTGCCAGCAGTTACTCGGGGGGATTGAACACTGAAGCTTTCTTT. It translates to CASSYSGGLNTEAFF.

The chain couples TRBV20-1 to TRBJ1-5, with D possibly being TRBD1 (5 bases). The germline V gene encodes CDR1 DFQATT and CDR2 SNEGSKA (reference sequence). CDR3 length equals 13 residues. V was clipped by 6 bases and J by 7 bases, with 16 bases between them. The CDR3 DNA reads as TGCAGTGCGGGGGACCGCGTGGGACAGCCCCAGCATTTT. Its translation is CSAGDRVGQPQHF.

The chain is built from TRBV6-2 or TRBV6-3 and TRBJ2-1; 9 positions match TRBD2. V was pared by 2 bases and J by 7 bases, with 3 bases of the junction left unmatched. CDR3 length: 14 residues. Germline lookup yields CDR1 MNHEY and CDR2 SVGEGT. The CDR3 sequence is CASSYGGRGNEQFF. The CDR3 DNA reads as TGTGCCAGCAGTTACGGCGGGAGGGGGAATGAGCAGTTCTTC.

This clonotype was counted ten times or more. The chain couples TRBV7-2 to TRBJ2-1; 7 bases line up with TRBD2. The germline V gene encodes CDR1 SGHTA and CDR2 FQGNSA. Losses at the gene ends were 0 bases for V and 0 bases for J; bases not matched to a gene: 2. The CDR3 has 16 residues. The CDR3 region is CASSLALAVSYNEQFF. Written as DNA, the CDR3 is TGTGCCAGCAGCTTAGCGCTAGCGGTCTCCTACAATGAGCAGTTCTTC.

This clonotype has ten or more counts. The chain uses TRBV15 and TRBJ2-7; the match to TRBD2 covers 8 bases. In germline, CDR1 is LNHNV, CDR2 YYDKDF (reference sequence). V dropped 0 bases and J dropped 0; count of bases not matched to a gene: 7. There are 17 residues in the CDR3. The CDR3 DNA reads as TGTGCCACCAGCAGAGAAGAATCGGGACTAGACTCCTACGAGCAGTACTTC. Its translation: CATSREESGLDSYEQYF.

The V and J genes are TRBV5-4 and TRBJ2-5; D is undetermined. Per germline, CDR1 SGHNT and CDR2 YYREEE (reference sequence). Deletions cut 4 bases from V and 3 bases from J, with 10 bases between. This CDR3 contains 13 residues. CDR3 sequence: CASSHIREETQYF. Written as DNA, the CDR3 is TGTGCCAGCAGCCACATTAGGGAAGAGACCCAGTACTTC. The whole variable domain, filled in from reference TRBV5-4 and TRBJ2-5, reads ETGVTQSPTHLIKTRGQQVTLRCSSQSGHNTVSWYQQALGQGPQFIFQYYREEENGRGNFPPRFSGLQFPNYSSELNVNALELDDSALYLCASSHIREETQYFGPGTRLLVL.

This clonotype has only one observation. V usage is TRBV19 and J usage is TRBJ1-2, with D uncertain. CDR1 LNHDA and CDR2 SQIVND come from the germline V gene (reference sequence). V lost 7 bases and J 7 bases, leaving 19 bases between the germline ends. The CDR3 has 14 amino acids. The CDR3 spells CASILAGYSSGYTF. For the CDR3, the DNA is TGTGCCAGTATATTGGCAGGATACTCTAGTGGCTACACCTTC.

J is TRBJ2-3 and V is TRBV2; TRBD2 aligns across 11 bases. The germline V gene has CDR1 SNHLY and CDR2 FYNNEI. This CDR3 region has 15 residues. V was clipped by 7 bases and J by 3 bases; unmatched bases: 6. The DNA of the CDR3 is TGTGCCAGCAAACCGGGACTAGCGGTAACAGATACGCAGTATTTT. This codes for CASKPGLAVTDTQYF.

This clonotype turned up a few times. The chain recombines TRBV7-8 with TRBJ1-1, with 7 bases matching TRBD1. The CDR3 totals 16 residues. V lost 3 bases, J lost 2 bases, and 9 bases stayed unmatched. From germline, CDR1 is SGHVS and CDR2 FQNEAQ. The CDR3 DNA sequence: TGTGCCAGCAGCTTTTTATTAGGAGGGGGCAACACTGAAGCTTTCTTT. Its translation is CASSFLLGGGNTEAFF.

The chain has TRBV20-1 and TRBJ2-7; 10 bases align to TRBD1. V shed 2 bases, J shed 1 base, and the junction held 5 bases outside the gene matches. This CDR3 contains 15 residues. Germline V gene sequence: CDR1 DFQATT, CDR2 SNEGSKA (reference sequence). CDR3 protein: CSARNRQGASYEQYF. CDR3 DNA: TGCAGTGCTAGAAACCGACAGGGGGCGTCCTACGAGCAGTACTTC.

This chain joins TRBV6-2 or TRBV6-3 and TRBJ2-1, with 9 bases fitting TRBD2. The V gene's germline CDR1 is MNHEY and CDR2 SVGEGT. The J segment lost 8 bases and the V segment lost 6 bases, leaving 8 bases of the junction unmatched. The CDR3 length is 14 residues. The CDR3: CASRTSGGGYEQFF. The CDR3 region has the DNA TGTGCCAGCAGGACTAGCGGTGGTGGCTATGAGCAGTTCTTC.

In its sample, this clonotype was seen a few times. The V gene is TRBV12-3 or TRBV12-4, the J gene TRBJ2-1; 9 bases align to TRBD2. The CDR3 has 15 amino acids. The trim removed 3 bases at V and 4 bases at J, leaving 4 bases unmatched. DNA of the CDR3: TGTGCCAGCAGTTTTTCTAGCGGGAAGTACAATGAGCAGTTCTTC. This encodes CASSFSSGKYNEQFF.

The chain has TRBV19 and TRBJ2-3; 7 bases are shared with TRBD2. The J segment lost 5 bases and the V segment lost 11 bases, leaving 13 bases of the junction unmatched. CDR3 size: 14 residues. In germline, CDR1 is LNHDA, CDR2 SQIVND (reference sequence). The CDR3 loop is CASNPGGGIDTQYF. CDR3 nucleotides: TGTGCCTCCAACCCTGGCGGGGGAATAGATACGCAGTATTTT.

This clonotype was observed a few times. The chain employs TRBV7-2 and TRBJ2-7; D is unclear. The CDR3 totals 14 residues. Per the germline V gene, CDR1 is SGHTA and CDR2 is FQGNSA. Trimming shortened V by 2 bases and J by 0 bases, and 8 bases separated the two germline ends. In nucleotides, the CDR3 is TGTGCCAGCAGCTTATTCGGCAACTCCTACGAGCAGTACTTC. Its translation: CASSLFGNSYEQYF.

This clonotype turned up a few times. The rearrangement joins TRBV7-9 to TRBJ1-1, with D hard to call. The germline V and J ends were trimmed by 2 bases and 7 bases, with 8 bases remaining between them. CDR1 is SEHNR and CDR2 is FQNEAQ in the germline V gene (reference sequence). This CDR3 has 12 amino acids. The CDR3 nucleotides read TGTGCCAGCAGCTTACGGGTCGGTGAAGCTTTCTTT. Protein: CASSLRVGEAFF.

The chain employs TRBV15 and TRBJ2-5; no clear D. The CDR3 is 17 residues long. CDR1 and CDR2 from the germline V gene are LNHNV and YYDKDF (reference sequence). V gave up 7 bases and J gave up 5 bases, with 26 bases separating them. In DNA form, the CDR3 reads TGTGCCACCACCCCCCACGCTGAAAGTCTAAGGTCGGAGACCCAGTACTTC. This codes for CATTPHAESLRSETQYF. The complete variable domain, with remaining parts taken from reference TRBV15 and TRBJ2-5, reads DAMVIQNPRYQVTQFGKPVTLSCSQTLNHNVMYWYQQKSSQAPKLLFHYYDKDFNNEADTPDNFQSRRPNTSFCFLDIRSPGLGDTAMYLCATTPHAESLRSETQYFGPGTRLLVL.

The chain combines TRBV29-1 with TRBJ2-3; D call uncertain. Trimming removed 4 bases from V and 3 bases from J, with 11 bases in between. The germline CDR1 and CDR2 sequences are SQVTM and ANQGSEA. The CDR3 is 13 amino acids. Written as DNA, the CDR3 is TGCAGCGTTGCGCGAGGAAGGACAGATACGCAGTATTTT. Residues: CSVARGRTDTQYF.

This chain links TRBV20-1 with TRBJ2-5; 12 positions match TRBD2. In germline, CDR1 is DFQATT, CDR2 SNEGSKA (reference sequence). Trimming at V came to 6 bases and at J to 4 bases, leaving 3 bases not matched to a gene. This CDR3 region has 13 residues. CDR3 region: CSATGLAGETQYF. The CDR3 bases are TGCAGTGCCACGGGACTAGCGGGAGAGACCCAGTACTTC.

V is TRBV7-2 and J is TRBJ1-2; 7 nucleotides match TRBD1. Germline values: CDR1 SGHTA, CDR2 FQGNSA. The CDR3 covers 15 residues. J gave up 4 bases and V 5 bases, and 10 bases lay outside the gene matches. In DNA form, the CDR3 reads TGTGCCAGCAGCAGGGACAGCACCTTCTTCTATGGCTACACCTTC. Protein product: CASSRDSTFFYGYTF.

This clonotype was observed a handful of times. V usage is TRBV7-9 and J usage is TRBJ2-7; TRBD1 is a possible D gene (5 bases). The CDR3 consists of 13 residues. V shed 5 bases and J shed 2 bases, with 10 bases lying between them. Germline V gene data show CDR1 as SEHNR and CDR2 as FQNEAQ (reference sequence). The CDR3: CASSPGAPYEQYF. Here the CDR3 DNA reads TGTGCCAGCAGCCCTGGGGCCCCCTACGAGCAGTACTTC.